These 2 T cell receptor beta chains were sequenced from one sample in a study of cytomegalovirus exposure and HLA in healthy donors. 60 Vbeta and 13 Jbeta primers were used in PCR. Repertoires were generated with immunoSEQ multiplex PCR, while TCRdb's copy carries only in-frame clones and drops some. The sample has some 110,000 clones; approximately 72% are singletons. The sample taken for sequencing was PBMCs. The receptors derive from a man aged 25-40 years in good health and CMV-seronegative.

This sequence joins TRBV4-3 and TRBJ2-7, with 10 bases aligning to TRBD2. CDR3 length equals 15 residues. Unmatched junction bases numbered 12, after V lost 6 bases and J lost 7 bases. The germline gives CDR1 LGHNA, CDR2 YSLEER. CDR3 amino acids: CASRPELAGPEEQYF. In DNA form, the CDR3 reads TGCGCCAGCAGGCCGGAACTAGCGGGGCCGGAGGAGCAGTACTTC.

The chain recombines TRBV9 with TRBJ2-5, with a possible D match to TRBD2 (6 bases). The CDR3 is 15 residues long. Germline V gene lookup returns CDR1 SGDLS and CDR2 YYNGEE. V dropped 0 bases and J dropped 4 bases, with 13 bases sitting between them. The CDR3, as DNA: TGTGCCAGCAGCGTAGGGGTAGCCGGGGGAGAGACCCAGTACTTC. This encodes CASSVGVAGGETQYF. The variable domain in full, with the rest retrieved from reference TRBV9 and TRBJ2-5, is DSGVTQTPKHLITATGQRVTLRCSPRSGDLSVYWYQQSLDQGLQFLIQYYNGEERAKGNILERFSAQQFPDLHSELNLSSLELGDSALYFCASSVGVAGGETQYFGPGTRLLVL.